The 24 T cell receptor beta chains in this list originate from one sample, sequenced in a study of cytomegalovirus exposure and HLA in healthy donors (dated by TCRdb to 2016 to 2017). The library came from the immunoSEQ multiplex PCR assay. For the multiplex PCR, a mixture combining 60 forward primers for TCR Vbeta segments and 13 reverse primers for TCR Jbeta segments was used. TCRdb stores this immuneACCESS table with in-frame sequences only. Part of the clones is absent; in the studies checked, under half of the shortfall reflects unresolved V genes, and no reason is known for the rest. Recorded for this sample are about 140,000 clones; 8.5% to 10% of them occurred a single time. Of the sample, approximately 1.9% is held by the ten largest clones. Sample: PBMCs. Every receptor here comes from a man over 45 in good health and CMV-seronegative.

In this sample, this clone turned up a few times. The V gene is TRBV6-1, the J gene TRBJ2-3; 11 bases align to TRBD2. CDR1 and CDR2 (germline): MNHNS, SASEGT. The CDR3 totals 15 residues. With 6 bases clipped from V and 0 bases from J, the junction kept 2 bases outside the gene matches. This CDR3 reads CASSRLAGSTDTQYF. In DNA form, the CDR3 reads TGTGCCAGCAGCAGACTAGCGGGGAGCACAGATACGCAGTATTTT.

Only a few counts were recorded for this clone. The chain has TRBV4-1 and TRBJ2-5; the match to TRBD2 covers 9 bases. Germline CDR1 reads MGHRA; CDR2 reads YSYEKL. The length of the CDR3 is 15 residues. V gave up 0 bases and J gave up 5 bases; unmatched junction bases: 4. The DNA for the CDR3 is TGCGCCAGCAGCCAAGATAGCGGGAGCCTGGAGACCCAGTACTTC. It is translated as CASSQDSGSLETQYF.

The gene calls are TRBV11-1 and TRBJ2-1; TRBD2 agrees at 13 bases. The CDR3 is 16 residues long. The V and J ends lost 4 bases and 7 bases, in that order; junction bases with no gene match: 7. Germline V gives CDR1 SGHAT, CDR2 FQDESV (reference sequence). CDR3 DNA: TGTGCCAGCAGCTCGTCGGGACTAGCGGGAAGGAATGAGCAGTTCTTC. This gives the protein CASSSSGLAGRNEQFF. Using reference TRBV11-1 and TRBJ2-1 for the parts outside the CDR3, the full variable domain is EAEVAQSPRYKITEKSQAVAFWCDPISGHATLYWYRQILGQGPELLVQFQDESVVDDSQLPKDRFSAERLKGVDSTLKIQPAELGDSAMYLCASSSSGLAGRNEQFFGPGTRLTVL.

In this sample, this clone turned up a few times. J is TRBJ2-4 and V is TRBV30, with 8 bases fitting TRBD1. This CDR3 comprises 16 residues. V shed 2 bases and J 0 bases; nucleotides not matched to a gene: 6. Germline V lookup: CDR1 GTSNPN, CDR2 SVGIG (reference sequence). In DNA, the CDR3 is TGTGCCTGGAGTCAGACAGGGGCCTTAGCCAAAAACATTCAGTACTTC. Its protein is CAWSQTGALAKNIQYF.

The J gene is TRBJ2-5, the V gene TRBV30; TRBD2 aligns across 7 bases. With the DNA end fitting TRBJ2-7 better, the J assignment may be wrong. Germline CDR1 reads GTSNPN; CDR2 reads SVGIG (reference sequence). The CDR3 covers 13 residues. DNA of the CDR3: TGTGCCTGGAGTCCCGGGAGGTCCTACGAGCAGTACTTC. The encoded protein is CAWSPGRSYEQYF.

This clone was seen a few times. J is TRBJ1-1 and V is TRBV9; D is unresolved. Trimming took 2 bases from V and 4 from J, leaving 12 bases between them. The CDR3 covers 14 residues. CDR1 is SGDLS, CDR2 YYNGEE, per germline. Here the CDR3 reads CASSVGRVGTEAFF. The CDR3 DNA reads TGTGCCAGCAGCGTTGGGAGGGTCGGCACTGAAGCTTTCTTT. Full variable domain (remainder filled in from reference TRBV9 and TRBJ1-1): DSGVTQTPKHLITATGQRVTLRCSPRSGDLSVYWYQQSLDQGLQFLIQYYNGEERAKGNILERFSAQQFPDLHSELNLSSLELGDSALYFCASSVGRVGTEAFFGQGTRLTVV.

This chain joins TRBV10-3 and TRBJ1-4, with D perhaps TRBD1 (6 bases). Deletions cut 4 bases from V and 8 bases from J, with 14 bases between. This CDR3 is built from 14 residues. The germline V gene has CDR1 ENHRY and CDR2 SYGVKD. CDR3 bases: TGTGCCATCAGTGTAGAGGGGGAGAGCGAAAAACTGTTTTTT. Protein sequence: CAISVEGESEKLFF.

The chain carries TRBV7-9 and TRBJ2-4; the D is unclear. This CDR3 region has 12 residues. The V and J ends lost 5 bases and 8 bases respectively, with 10 bases between them. Germline V gives CDR1 SEHNR, CDR2 FQNEAQ (reference sequence). The CDR3 nucleotides are TGTGCCAGCAGCCCTTCGGAGTACATTCAGTACTTC. Translating gives CASSPSEYIQYF.

The chain recombines TRBV15 with TRBJ1-5, with D perhaps matching TRBD1 (5 bases). The CDR3 runs to 13 residues. The ends were cut back, 8 bases at V and 2 bases at J, with 10 bases in the middle. Germline assignment: CDR1 LNHNV and CDR2 YYDKDF (reference sequence). The CDR3 nucleotides read TGTGCCACCCGGCAGGGCGGCAATCAGCCCCAGCATTTT. It specifies CATRQGGNQPQHF. The full variable domain, in which reference TRBV15 and TRBJ1-5 provide the parts outside the CDR3, is DAMVIQNPRYQVTQFGKPVTLSCSQTLNHNVMYWYQQKSSQAPKLLFHYYDKDFNNEADTPDNFQSRRPNTSFCFLDIRSPGLGDTAMYLCATRQGGNQPQHFGDGTRLSIL.

The table lists this clone with a few counts. CDR3 protein: CASSLGQGKDTQYF. The CDR3 DNA is TGCGCCAGCAGCTTGGGACAGGGGAAAGATACGCAGTATTTT. The chain combines TRBV5-1 with TRBJ2-3; TRBD1 aligns across 8 bases. The CDR3 has 14 residues. V was pared by 0 bases and J by 5 bases, with 2 bases of the junction left unmatched. Per the germline V gene, CDR1 is SGHRS and CDR2 is YFSETQ.

The V call is TRBV30, the J call TRBJ2-3; 7 positions agree with TRBD1. CDR1 is GTSNPN, CDR2 SVGIG, per germline (reference sequence). V was pared by 5 bases and J by 6 bases, with 2 bases of the junction left unmatched. This CDR3 is built from 11 residues. CDR3 amino acids: CAWGRGDTQYF. CDR3 sequence (DNA): TGTGCCTGGGGCAGGGGGGATACGCAGTATTTT.

V usage is TRBV11-2 and J usage is TRBJ2-7, with 8 positions matching TRBD1. The CDR3 consists of 15 residues. With 5 bases clipped from V and 1 base from J, the junction kept 7 bases outside the gene matches. Germline lookup yields CDR1 SGHAT and CDR2 FQNNGV. CDR3 sequence reads: CASSPRTGLSYEQYF. The CDR3, as DNA: TGTGCCAGCAGCCCGCGGACAGGGCTATCCTACGAGCAGTACTTC.

The chain links TRBV6-4 to TRBJ1-1; TRBD1 agrees at 12 bases. V gave up 0 bases and J gave up 2 bases; unmatched junction bases: 13. CDR3 length: 20 amino acids. The germline V gene encodes CDR1 MRHNA and CDR2 SNTAGT. The CDR3 sequence is CASSDSRRRDRGRVNTEAFF. The CDR3 coding sequence is TGTGCCAGCAGTGACTCGCGACGAAGGGACAGGGGGCGGGTAAACACTGAAGCTTTCTTT.

There are a few counts of this clone. The chain links TRBV6-6 to TRBJ2-7, with 9 positions matching TRBD1. CDR3 length: 16 residues. CDR1 MNHNY and CDR2 SVGAGI come from the germline V gene (reference sequence). V shed 5 bases and J 5 bases; nucleotides not matched to a gene: 13. The CDR3 nucleotides read TGTGCCAGCAGTCGACTAGGCGGGACAGGGAACAACGAGCAGTACTTC. This translates into CASSRLGGTGNNEQYF.

The chain couples TRBV5-1 to TRBJ2-5, with D tentatively TRBD1 (6 bases). This CDR3 contains 14 residues. Trimming removed 3 bases from V and 2 bases from J, with 11 bases in between. Germline assignment: CDR1 SGHRS and CDR2 YFSETQ. The CDR3 loop reads CASSSKTGQETQYF. Written as DNA, the CDR3 is TGCGCCAGCAGCTCCAAGACAGGACAAGAGACCCAGTACTTC.

This rearrangement joins TRBV12-5 to TRBJ2-3; a possible D gene is TRBD1 (6 bases). V was trimmed by 3 bases and J by 6 bases, leaving 16 bases between them. The V gene's germline CDR1 is LGHNT and CDR2 FRNRAP. The CDR3 extends over 15 amino acids. CDR3 sequence reads: CASGFFSGDVDTQYF. The DNA for the CDR3 is TGTGCTAGTGGTTTTTTTTCAGGGGACGTGGATACGCAGTATTTT.

This clone was seen a few times. The rearrangement links TRBV12-5 to TRBJ2-1; 11 bases are a match to TRBD1. Germline CDR1 and CDR2: LGHNT and FRNRAP. This CDR3 has 14 amino acids. Losses at the gene ends were 5 bases for V and 8 bases for J; bases not matched to a gene: 5. CDR3 DNA: TGTGCTAGTGGTCCCGGACAGGGGGCTGATGAGCAGTTCTTC. Amino acid sequence: CASGPGQGADEQFF. Full variable domain (remainder filled in from reference TRBV12-5 and TRBJ2-1): DARVTQTPRHKVTEMGQEVTMRCQPILGHNTVFWYRQTMMQGLELLAYFRNRAPLDDSGMPKDRFSAEMPDATLATLKIQPSEPRDSAVYFCASGPGQGADEQFFGPGTRLTVL.

This chain uses TRBV5-4 with TRBJ2-7; 7 nucleotides line up with TRBD2. In germline, CDR1 is SGHNT, CDR2 YYREEE (reference sequence). J was trimmed by 4 bases and V by 1 base; bases with no gene match: 8. The CDR3 is made up of 15 amino acids. The CDR3 here is CASSLTSGELYEQYF. As DNA, the CDR3 is TGTGCCAGCAGCTTGACAAGCGGGGAGTTGTACGAGCAGTACTTC.

This clone has a handful of counts. This chain joins TRBV7-2 and TRBJ1-1; D call uncertain. CDR1 is SGHTA and CDR2 is FQGNSA in the germline V gene. The CDR3 contains 15 residues. Trimming took off 0 bases at V and 5 bases at J, with 13 bases between the two ends. In DNA form, the CDR3 reads TGTGCCAGCAGCTTAGCGCCGGGGTTCGAGACTGAAGCTTTCTTT. Translating gives CASSLAPGFETEAFF.

The V call is TRBV5-1, the J call TRBJ1-1, with D unresolved. The CDR3 runs 14 residues. The germline V and J ends were trimmed by 2 bases and 3 bases, with 11 bases remaining between them. Germline V lookup: CDR1 SGHRS, CDR2 YFSETQ. CDR3 nucleotides: TGCGCCAGCAGCTTCGGGGTTAGGGACACTGAAGCTTTCTTT. As protein: CASSFGVRDTEAFF.

In this sample, this clone turned up a few times. The V and J genes are TRBV2 and TRBJ2-1; a weak D match, TRBD2 (6 bases). This CDR3 is built from 14 residues. Germline V gene lookup returns CDR1 SNHLY and CDR2 FYNNEI. V was shortened by 6 bases and J by 5 bases, with 14 bases between the two germline ends. This chain's CDR3 is CASRLGLNNNEQFF. In nucleotides, the CDR3 is TGTGCCAGCAGATTGGGACTGAATAACAATGAGCAGTTCTTC.

This rearrangement joins TRBV6-5 to TRBJ1-1, with a possible D match to TRBD1 (6 bases). In germline, CDR1 is MNHEY, CDR2 SVGAGI. Trimming shortened V by 6 bases and J by 2 bases, and 13 bases separated the two germline ends. The CDR3 is made up of 14 amino acids. CDR3 region: CASSRGQFNTEAFF. For the CDR3, the DNA is TGTGCCAGCAGCCGTGGACAGTTTAACACTGAAGCTTTCTTT.

The rearrangement joins TRBV6-6 to TRBJ2-2; D is possibly TRBD2 (6 bases). This CDR3 has 12 amino acids. V lost 2 bases to trimming and J lost 13 bases, with 11 bases between them. Looked up from germline, CDR1 is MNHNY and CDR2 is SVGAGI (reference sequence). CDR3 loop: CASSYKRRGLFF. In DNA form, the CDR3 reads TGTGCCAGCAGTTACAAGAGGAGGGGGCTGTTTTTT.

This clone was seen only a few times. The chain recombines TRBV7-2 with TRBJ2-7; 13 bases match TRBD2. Trimming at V came to 4 bases and at J to 3 bases, leaving 9 bases not matched to a gene. The CDR3 has 17 residues. Germline V CDR1 and CDR2: SGHTA, FQGNSA. The CDR3 DNA follows: TGTGCCAGCAGCTCCCAACTAGCGGGAGGGGTCGGCTACGAGCAGTACTTC. Translation gives CASSSQLAGGVGYEQYF. Full variable domain (outside the CDR3, taken from reference TRBV7-2 and TRBJ2-7): GAGVSQSPSNKVTEKGKDVELRCDPISGHTALYWYRQSLGQGLEFLIYFQGNSAPDKSGLPSDRFSAERTGGSVSTLTIQRTQQEDSAVYLCASSSQLAGGVGYEQYFGPGTRLTVT.